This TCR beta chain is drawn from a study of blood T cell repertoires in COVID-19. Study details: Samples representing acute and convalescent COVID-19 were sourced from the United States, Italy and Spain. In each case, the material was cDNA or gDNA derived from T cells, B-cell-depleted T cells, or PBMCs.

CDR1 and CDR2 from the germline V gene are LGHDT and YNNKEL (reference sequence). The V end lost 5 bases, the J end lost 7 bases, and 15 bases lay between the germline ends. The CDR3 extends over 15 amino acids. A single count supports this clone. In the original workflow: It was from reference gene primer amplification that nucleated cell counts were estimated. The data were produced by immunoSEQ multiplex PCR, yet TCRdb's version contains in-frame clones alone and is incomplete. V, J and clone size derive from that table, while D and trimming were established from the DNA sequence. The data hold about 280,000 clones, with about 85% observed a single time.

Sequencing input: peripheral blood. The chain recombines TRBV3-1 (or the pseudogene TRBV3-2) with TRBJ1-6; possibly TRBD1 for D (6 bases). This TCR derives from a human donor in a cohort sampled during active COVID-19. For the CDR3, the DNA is TGTGCCAGCAGCGAGATAACAGGGACGAATTCACCCCTCCACTTT. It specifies CASSEITGTNSPLHF.